The 28 T cell receptor beta chains reported below all come from one sample, sequenced in a study of identical twins. Each CDR3 protein is one row after TCRdb ran MiXCR on the 5' RACE reads. The sample shows about 900,000 distinct CDR3 sequences, 9% to 15% of them seen only once. The same sample was also used in a study of yellow fever vaccine responses in identical twins.

The source material was PBMCs. All receptors derive from a woman between 18 and 29 years old in good health.

This clonotype turned up a few times. This chain uses TRBV7-9 with TRBJ2-1, with unresolved D. CDR3 length: 15 residues. V shed 1 base and J shed 4 bases, with 11 bases lying between them. Germline CDR1 SEHNR, CDR2 FQNEAQ (reference sequence). The CDR3 DNA reads TGTGCCAGCAGCTTAGGGGCGACCCCTTACAATGAGCAGTTCTTC. It translates to CASSLGATPYNEQFF.

This clonotype was recorded at least ten times. V is TRBV10-3 and J is TRBJ2-1; possible D gene TRBD1, 5 bases. V gave up 0 bases and J gave up 0 bases, with 12 bases separating them. The CDR3 is 17 residues long. CDR1 is ENHRY, CDR2 SYGVKD, per germline. The CDR3 here is CAISESRTKSSYNEQFF. The CDR3 coding sequence is TGTGCCATCAGTGAGTCAAGGACAAAGAGCTCCTACAATGAGCAGTTCTTC.

The rearrangement uses TRBV4-1 and TRBJ1-3; possibly TRBD1 for D (6 bases). Germline V CDR1 and CDR2: MGHRA, YSYEKL. CDR3 size: 18 residues. Trimming stripped 2 bases from V and 0 bases from J, with 17 bases between. The CDR3 coding sequence is TGCGCCAGCAGCCAAAGCGGAGGGGGACTAATCTCTGGAAACACCATATATTTT. This translates into CASSQSGGGLISGNTIYF.

This clonotype was seen at least ten times. V gene TRBV12-3 or TRBV12-4 combines with J gene TRBJ2-5; 13 bases agree with TRBD2. This CDR3 region has 15 residues. Unmatched junction bases numbered 7, after V lost 7 bases and J lost 5 bases. CDR3 bases: TGTGCCAGCAAAGTAGGACTAGCGGGAGTGGAGACCCAGTACTTC. Its translation is CASKVGLAGVETQYF.

This clonotype was counted ten times or more. The chain links TRBV3-1 to TRBJ1-4, with D hard to call. The CDR3 loop spans 13 amino acids. Trimming cost V 1 base and J 7 bases, with 7 bases left between them. Germline assignment: CDR1 LGHDT and CDR2 YNNKEL (reference sequence). CDR3 residues: CASSQGGTEKLFF. CDR3 DNA: TGTGCCAGCAGCCAAGGAGGAACTGAAAAACTGTTTTTT.

This clonotype has just a few counts. The chain uses TRBV20-1 and TRBJ1-5; D is unclear. V lost 6 bases, J lost 1 base, and 7 bases lay in between. The CDR3 has 12 residues. Germline V gives CDR1 DFQATT, CDR2 SNEGSKA (reference sequence). The CDR3 loop reads CSAGVSNQPQHF. As DNA, the CDR3 is TGCAGTGCCGGAGTCAGCAATCAGCCCCAGCATTTT.

Only a few counts were recorded for this clonotype. The rearrangement joins TRBV28 to TRBJ1-4; 9 bases agree with TRBD1. The CDR3 runs 16 residues. The V gene end was trimmed by 6 bases and the J gene end by 3 bases; junction bases not matched to a gene: 8. Germline CDR1 and CDR2: MDHEN and SYDVKM. The CDR3 spells CASRPGTGFANEKLFF. CDR3 sequence (DNA): TGTGCCAGCAGACCCGGGACAGGGTTTGCTAATGAAAAACTGTTTTTT.

About this clonotype: The junction shows a germline mismatch at one end, possibly a read error. The CDR3 region has the DNA TGCAGTGCCAGAGGACAGGCGACCTACGAGCAGTACTTC. It codes for CSARGQATYEQYF. This chain links TRBV20-1 with TRBJ2-7; 7 bases match TRBD1. The CDR3 has 13 residues. Germline CDR1 reads DFQATT; CDR2 reads SNEGSKA (reference sequence).

The chain uses TRBV6-1 and TRBJ1-1, with TRBD1 identical over 11 bases. Losses at the gene ends were 5 bases for V and 6 bases for J; bases not matched to a gene: 5. The CDR3 extends over 14 amino acids. In germline, CDR1 is MNHNS, CDR2 SASEGT. CDR3 sequence reads: CASSKGQGEPEAFF. The CDR3 DNA reads as TGTGCCAGCAGTAAGGGACAGGGGGAGCCTGAAGCTTTCTTT.

The chain is built from TRBV5-6 and TRBJ1-1; D not resolved. The germline gives CDR1 SGHDT, CDR2 YYEEEE. CDR3 length: 15 residues. Trimming left V 3 bases short and J 1 base short, with 13 bases between. The CDR3 region has the DNA TGTGCCAGCAGCTACCAGCGGACTGCGAACACTGAAGCTTTCTTT. Amino acids: CASSYQRTANTEAFF.

This clonotype was seen more than once but under ten times. This rearrangement joins TRBV14 to TRBJ2-7; the D is unclear. This CDR3 is 14 amino acids long. The germline V gene encodes CDR1 SGHDN and CDR2 FVKESK. Trimming shortened V by 1 base and J by 7 bases, and 14 bases separated the two germline ends. CDR3 protein: CASSQGTGPREQYF. DNA for the CDR3: TGTGCCAGCAGCCAAGGCACCGGCCCTAGGGAGCAGTACTTC.

The table lists this clonotype with many counts. The chain links TRBV12-3 or TRBV12-4 to TRBJ1-1; TRBD1 is a possible D gene (6 bases). This CDR3 has 14 residues. V was clipped by 6 bases and J by 0 bases, with 11 bases between them. Here the CDR3 DNA reads TGTGCCAGCAGCCGGGACAACTTGAACACTGAAGCTTTCTTT. Protein sequence: CASSRDNLNTEAFF.

This chain uses TRBV6-5 with TRBJ2-3; D is unresolved. Germline loops: CDR1 MNHEY, CDR2 SVGAGI. The length of the CDR3 is 13 residues. The V and J ends lost 3 bases and 3 bases respectively, with 7 bases between them. CDR3 region: CASSYSKTDTQYF. The CDR3 DNA reads as TGTGCCAGCAGTTATTCTAAAACAGATACGCAGTATTTT.

V is TRBV2 and J is TRBJ2-1, with D unclear. From germline, CDR1 is SNHLY and CDR2 FYNNEI. The V and J ends lost 3 bases and 8 bases respectively, with 11 bases between them. The CDR3 consists of 13 residues. For the CDR3, the DNA is TGTGCCAGCAGTGATGGGTTTGGGGATGAGCAGTTCTTC. This translates into CASSDGFGDEQFF.

The rearrangement joins TRBV5-1 to TRBJ1-4, with 7 nucleotides matching TRBD1. After removal of 0 bases from V and 4 bases from J, the junction contained 0 bases not matched to a gene. CDR1 SGHRS and CDR2 YFSETQ come from the germline V gene. The CDR3 loop spans 14 amino acids. The CDR3 region has the DNA TGCGCCAGCAGCTTGGACAGGGGTAATGAAAAACTGTTTTTT. Translation: CASSLDRGNEKLFF.

This clonotype was detected only a few times. The J gene is TRBJ1-6, the V gene TRBV7-9; tentatively, D is TRBD1 (5 bases). The CDR3 consists of 15 residues. V was shortened by 2 bases and J by 10 bases, with 15 bases between the two germline ends. Germline V lookup: CDR1 SEHNR, CDR2 FQNEAQ (reference sequence). CDR3 region: CASSLFETGESPLHF. As DNA, the CDR3 is TGTGCCAGCAGCTTATTCGAAACAGGAGAGTCACCCCTCCACTTT.

CDR3 in DNA: TGTGCCAGCAGCTCTTCGCGGCCATCTAGCGGGGGCGTGGCAGATACGCAGTATTTT. The encoded protein is CASSSSRPSSGGVADTQYF. The genes are TRBV2 and TRBJ2-3; 10 bases are a match to TRBD2. Germline-derived CDR1 and CDR2 are SNHLY and FYNNEI. J gave up 4 bases and V 6 bases, and 19 bases lay outside the gene matches. The CDR3 is 19 residues long.

This chain links TRBV20-1 with TRBJ2-2, with D perhaps TRBD2 (6 bases). Germline loops: CDR1 DFQATT, CDR2 SNEGSKA (reference sequence). The CDR3 has 14 amino acids. Deletions cut 6 bases from V and 2 bases from J, with 13 bases between. The DNA of the CDR3 is TGCAGTGCGGTCCGAGGGACTAACACCGGGGAGCTGTTTTTT. It codes for CSAVRGTNTGELFF.

The V gene is TRBV20-1, the J gene TRBJ1-6; D call uncertain. The CDR3 runs 15 residues. CDR1 DFQATT and CDR2 SNEGSKA come from the germline V gene (reference sequence). The V gene lost 6 bases and the J gene lost 6 bases, with 18 bases spanning the gap. The CDR3, as DNA: TGCAGTGCACTGGACTGGAGCCGCTTTAATTCACCCCTCCACTTT. Encoded protein: CSALDWSRFNSPLHF.

The rearrangement uses TRBV12-3 or TRBV12-4 and TRBJ2-1; D is perhaps TRBD2 (6 bases). The V gene lost 4 bases and the J gene lost 5 bases, with 15 bases spanning the gap. The CDR3 has 15 amino acids. CDR3 bases: TGTGCCAGCAGTTCTAGGAGGGGCGCTGACAATGAGCAGTTCTTC. This codes for CASSSRRGADNEQFF.

The chain recombines TRBV12-3 or TRBV12-4 with TRBJ2-1; maybe TRBD1 (6 bases). The V end was cut by 8 bases, the J end by 4 bases, with 12 bases between. The CDR3 runs to 13 residues. In DNA form, the CDR3 reads TGTGCCAGCGGGCAGGGGCGATACAATGAGCAGTTCTTC. This translates into CASGQGRYNEQFF.

Ten or more counts support this clonotype. The rearrangement links TRBV5-1 to TRBJ2-7, with 8 bases identical to TRBD2. CDR1 and CDR2 from the germline V gene are SGHRS and YFSETQ. This CDR3 has 16 amino acids. V trimming: 0 bases; J trimming: 0 bases; junction bases outside the gene matches: 5. CDR3 DNA sequence: TGCGCCAGCAGCTTGGGGGCTAGCGGGCCCTCCTACGAGCAGTACTTC. Translated: CASSLGASGPSYEQYF.

This clonotype was seen only a few times. V is TRBV4-1 and J is TRBJ2-6, with no clear D. This CDR3 has 15 amino acids. With 2 bases removed from V and 0 bases from J, the gap between germline ends came to 5 bases. Germline lookup yields CDR1 MGHRA and CDR2 YSYEKL. CDR3 in amino acids: CASSQRRSGANVLTF. The CDR3 bases are TGCGCCAGCAGCCAACGGCGCTCTGGGGCCAACGTCCTGACTTTC.

In its sample, this clonotype was seen a few times. The chain links TRBV4-1 to TRBJ1-4; no clear D gene. CDR3 length: 16 amino acids. The V gene lost 1 base and the J gene lost 4 bases, with 13 bases spanning the gap. In germline, CDR1 is MGHRA, CDR2 YSYEKL. The CDR3, as DNA: TGCGCCAGCAGCCAAGTTTCGGCAGTGGGTAATGAAAAACTGTTTTTT. It translates to CASSQVSAVGNEKLFF.

The table lists this clonotype with a few counts. The rearrangement joins TRBV5-1 to TRBJ2-5; 7 positions agree with TRBD2. Germline V gene lookup returns CDR1 SGHRS and CDR2 YFSETQ. V lost 3 bases to trimming and J lost 2 bases; unmatched junction nucleotides: 7. The CDR3 sequence is 15 residues long. The CDR3 DNA is TGCGCCAGCAGCTGGGAGGGAGCGAGGCAAGAGACCCAGTACTTC. Translated, it gives CASSWEGARQETQYF.

This clonotype was found a few times. V usage is TRBV15 and J usage is TRBJ2-7; weak D call: TRBD2 (6 bases). This CDR3 region has 14 residues. Germline V CDR1 and CDR2: LNHNV, YYDKDF (reference sequence). The ends were cut back, 5 bases at V and 2 bases at J, with 13 bases in the middle. CDR3 sequence (DNA): TGTGCCACCAGCCGGACTACCTTCACCTACGAGCAGTACTTC. Amino acid sequence: CATSRTTFTYEQYF.

The J gene is TRBJ2-1, the V gene TRBV4-2; 13 bases match TRBD2. This CDR3 contains 16 residues. The germline V gene has CDR1 LGHNA and CDR2 YNFKEQ. J lost 8 bases, V lost 0 bases, and 4 bases had no gene match. The CDR3 coding sequence is TGTGCCAGCAGCCAAGAGGTTGGACTAGCGGGAGATGAGCAGTTCTTC. This encodes CASSQEVGLAGDEQFF.

The chain employs TRBV5-5 and TRBJ1-1; TRBD1 matches 9 bases. Losses at the gene ends were 4 bases for V and 3 bases for J; bases not matched to a gene: 13. Germline-derived CDR1 and CDR2 are SGHKS and YYEKEE (reference sequence). This CDR3 is built from 17 residues. CDR3 nucleotides: TGTGCCAGCAGCACTTACGGACAGGGGAGGTATGACACTGAAGCTTTCTTT. It codes for CASSTYGQGRYDTEAFF.